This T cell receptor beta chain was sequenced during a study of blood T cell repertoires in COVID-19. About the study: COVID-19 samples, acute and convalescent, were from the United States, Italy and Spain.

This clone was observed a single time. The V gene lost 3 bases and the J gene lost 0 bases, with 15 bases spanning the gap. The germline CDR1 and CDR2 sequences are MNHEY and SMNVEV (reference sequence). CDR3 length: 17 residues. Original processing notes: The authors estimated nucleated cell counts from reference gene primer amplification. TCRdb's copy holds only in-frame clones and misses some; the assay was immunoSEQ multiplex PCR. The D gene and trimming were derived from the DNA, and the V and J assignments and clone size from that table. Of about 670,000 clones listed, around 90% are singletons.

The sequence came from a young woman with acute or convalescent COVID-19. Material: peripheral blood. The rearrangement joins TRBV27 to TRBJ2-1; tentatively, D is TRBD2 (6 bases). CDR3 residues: CASSFDTSPSSYNEQFF. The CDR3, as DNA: TGTGCCAGCAGTTTCGACACTAGCCCCAGCTCCTACAATGAGCAGTTCTTC.